This T cell receptor (beta chain) was retrieved from a study of control samples from healthy donors and cancer patients. CDR1 is MRHNA and CDR2 is SNTAGT in the germline V gene. V gave up 3 bases and J gave up 4 bases, with 9 bases separating them. This CDR3 region has 13 residues. Method: immunoSEQ multiplex PCR; TCRdb's copy keeps in-frame clones and lacks some. The table shows about 84,000 clones, with 70% to 85% occurring only once. The J gene is TRBJ1-1, the V gene TRBV6-4; D gene ambiguous. The sequenced sample was PBMCs. The clonotype comes from a man aged 55 to 70 with head and neck cancer. The CDR3 protein is CASSESVATEAFF. The CDR3 DNA sequence: TGTGCCAGCAGTGAATCGGTGGCCACTGAAGCTTTCTTT.